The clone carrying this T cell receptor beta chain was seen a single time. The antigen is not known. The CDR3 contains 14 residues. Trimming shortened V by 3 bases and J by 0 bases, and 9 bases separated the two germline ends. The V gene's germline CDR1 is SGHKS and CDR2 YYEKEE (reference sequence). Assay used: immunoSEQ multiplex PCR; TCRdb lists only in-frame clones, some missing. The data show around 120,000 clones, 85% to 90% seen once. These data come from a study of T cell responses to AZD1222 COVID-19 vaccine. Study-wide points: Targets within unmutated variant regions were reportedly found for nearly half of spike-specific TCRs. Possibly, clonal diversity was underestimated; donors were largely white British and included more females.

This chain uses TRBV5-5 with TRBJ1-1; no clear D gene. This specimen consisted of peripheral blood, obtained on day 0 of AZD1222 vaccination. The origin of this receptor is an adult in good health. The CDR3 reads CASSYKTMNTEAFF. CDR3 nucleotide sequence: TGTGCCAGCAGCTACAAGACAATGAACACTGAAGCTTTCTTT.